This T cell receptor (beta chain) was documented in a study of long-term antiretroviral therapy in people with HIV. Study in general: Sampling started about a decade before the 2015 immediate-ART recommendation. The study's findings and limits: With ART, diversity went up but was still lower than in transplant donor controls. Dominant in the repertoire at all time points were clones expanded before ART. HIV repertoires had narrower CDR3 length ranges than controls.

Sequencing used immunoSEQ v3.0 at survey level. Assay used: immunoSEQ multiplex PCR; TCRdb lists only in-frame clones, some missing. This table has fewer than 40,000 clones, about three quarters appearing once. Remarks on this clone: Its cognate antigen is unknown.

The CDR3 spans 10 residues. Germline V lookup: CDR1 GTSNPN, CDR2 SVGIG (reference sequence). Trimming shortened V by 2 bases and J by 7 bases, and 4 bases separated the two germline ends. The sample was unsorted PBMCs, taken 3.1 years after starting antiretroviral therapy. This clonotype was obtained from a woman aged 45-65 years with HIV. The J gene is TRBJ2-3, the V gene TRBV30; D uncertain. The CDR3 sequence is CAWSQNTQYF. For the CDR3, the DNA is TGTGCCTGGAGTCAGAATACGCAGTATTTT. Full variable domain (outside the CDR3, taken from reference TRBV30 and TRBJ2-3): SQTIHQWPATLVQPVGSPLSLECTVEGTSNPNLYWYRQAAGRGLQLLFYSVGIGQISSEVPQNLSASRPQDRQFILSSKKLLLSDSGFYLCAWSQNTQYFGPGTRLTVL.